This T cell receptor (beta chain) was recorded in a study of control samples from healthy donors and cancer patients. TCRdb keeps only in-frame clones here, not all; method: immunoSEQ multiplex PCR. The sample shows approximately 94,000 clones, approximately 90% of them seen only once. CDR3 length: 17 residues. V shed 2 bases and J shed 7 bases, with 18 bases lying between them. CDR1 KGHSH and CDR2 LQKENI come from the germline V gene. Sequencing was done on a sample of blood. The source is a woman aged 25 to 45 in good health. The chain links TRBV18 to TRBJ1-6, with D maybe TRBD1 (5 bases). Written as DNA, the CDR3 is TGTGCCAGCTCACCAATCCCAGTCTGGGGGGGGAATTCACCCCTCCACTTT. As protein: CASSPIPVWGGNSPLHF.